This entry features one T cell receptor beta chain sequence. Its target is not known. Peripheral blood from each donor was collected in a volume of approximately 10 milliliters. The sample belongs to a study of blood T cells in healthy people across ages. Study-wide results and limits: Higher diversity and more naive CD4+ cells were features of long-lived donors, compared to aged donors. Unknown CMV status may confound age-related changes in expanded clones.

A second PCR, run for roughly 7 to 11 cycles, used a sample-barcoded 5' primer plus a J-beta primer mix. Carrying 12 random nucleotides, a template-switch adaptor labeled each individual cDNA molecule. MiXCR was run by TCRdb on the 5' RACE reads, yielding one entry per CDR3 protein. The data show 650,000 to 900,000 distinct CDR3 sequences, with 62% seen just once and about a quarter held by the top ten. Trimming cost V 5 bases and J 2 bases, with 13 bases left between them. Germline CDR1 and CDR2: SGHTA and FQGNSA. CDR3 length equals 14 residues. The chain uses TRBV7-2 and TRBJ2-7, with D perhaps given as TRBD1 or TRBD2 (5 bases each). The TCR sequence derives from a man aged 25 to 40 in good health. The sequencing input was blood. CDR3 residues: CASSRQQGPYEQYF. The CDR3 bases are TGTGCCAGCAGCCGGCAGCAGGGACCCTACGAGCAGTACTTC.